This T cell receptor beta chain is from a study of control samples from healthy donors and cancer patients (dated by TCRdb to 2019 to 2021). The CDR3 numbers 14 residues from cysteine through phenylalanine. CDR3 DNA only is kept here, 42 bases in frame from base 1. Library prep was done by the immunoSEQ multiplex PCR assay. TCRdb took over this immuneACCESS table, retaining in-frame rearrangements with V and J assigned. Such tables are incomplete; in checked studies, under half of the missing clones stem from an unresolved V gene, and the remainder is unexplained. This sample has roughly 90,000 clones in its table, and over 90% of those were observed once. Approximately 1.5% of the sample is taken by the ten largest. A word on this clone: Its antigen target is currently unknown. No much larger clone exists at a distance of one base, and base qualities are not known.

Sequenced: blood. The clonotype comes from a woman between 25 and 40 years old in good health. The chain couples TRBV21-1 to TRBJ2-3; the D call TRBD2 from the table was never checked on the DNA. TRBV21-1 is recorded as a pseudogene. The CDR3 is CASSNSGRSDTQYF. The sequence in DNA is TGTGCCAGCAGCAATTCCGGGAGGTCAGATACGCAGTATTTT.